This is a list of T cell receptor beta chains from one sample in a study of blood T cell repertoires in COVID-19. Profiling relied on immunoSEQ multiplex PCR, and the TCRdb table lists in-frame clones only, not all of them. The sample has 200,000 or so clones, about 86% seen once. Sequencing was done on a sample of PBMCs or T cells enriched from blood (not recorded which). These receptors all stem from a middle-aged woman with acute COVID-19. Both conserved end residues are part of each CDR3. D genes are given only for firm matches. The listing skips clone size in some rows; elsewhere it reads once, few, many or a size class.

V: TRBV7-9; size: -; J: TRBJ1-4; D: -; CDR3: CASSLDGVLGEKLFF; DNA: TGTGCCAGCAGCTTAGACGGGGTATTAGGGGAAAAACTGTTTTTT
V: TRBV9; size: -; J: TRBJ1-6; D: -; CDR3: CASSAPLRGSPLHF; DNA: TGTGCCAGCAGCGCTCCACTTAGGGGTTCACCCCTCCACTTT
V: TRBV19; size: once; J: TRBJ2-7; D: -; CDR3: CASSNGGAPYEQYF; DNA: TGTGCCAGTAGTAATGGCGGGGCCCCCTACGAGCAGTACTTC
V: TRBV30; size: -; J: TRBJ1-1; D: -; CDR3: CAWSGQINTEAFF; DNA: TGTGCCTGGAGTGGACAGATAAACACTGAAGCTTTCTTT
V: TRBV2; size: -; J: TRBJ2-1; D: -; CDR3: CARSPGFHNEQFF; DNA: TGTGCCAGGTCCCCGGGTTTTCACAATGAGCAGTTCTTC
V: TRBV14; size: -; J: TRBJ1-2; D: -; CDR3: CASSQERGPNYGYTF; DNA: TGTGCCAGCAGCCAAGAAAGGGGTCCTAACTATGGCTACACCTTC
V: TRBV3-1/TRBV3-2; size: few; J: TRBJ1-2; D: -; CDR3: CASSQGRWRANYGYTF; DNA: TGTGCCAGCAGCCAGGGAAGGTGGCGGGCTAACTATGGCTACACCTTC
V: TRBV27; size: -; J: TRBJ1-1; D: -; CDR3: CASSLSLGAEAFF; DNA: TGTGCCAGCAGTTTATCACTCGGGGCTGAAGCTTTCTTT
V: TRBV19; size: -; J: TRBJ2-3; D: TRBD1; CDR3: CATTRTGGTDTQYF; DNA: TGTGCCACGACTCGGACAGGGGGCACAGATACGCAGTATTTT
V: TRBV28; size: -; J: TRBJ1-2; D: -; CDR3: CASSQIRGTNYGYTF; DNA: TGTGCCAGCAGCCAAATCAGGGGTACTAACTATGGCTACACCTTC
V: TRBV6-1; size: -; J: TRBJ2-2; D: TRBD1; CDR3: CASSEVGGWTPGELFF; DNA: TGTGCCAGCAGTGAAGTAGGGGGCTGGACGCCCGGGGAGCTGTTTTTT
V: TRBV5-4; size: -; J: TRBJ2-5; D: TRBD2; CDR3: CASSLDSGRAGETQYF; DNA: TGTGCCAGCAGCTTGGATAGCGGGAGGGCCGGGGAGACCCAGTACTTC
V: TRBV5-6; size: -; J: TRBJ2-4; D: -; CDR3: CASSLAGNLAQNIQYF; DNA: TGTGCCAGCAGCTTGGCCGGTAATCTAGCACAAAACATTCAGTACTTC
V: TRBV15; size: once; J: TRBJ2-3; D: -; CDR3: CATSRVLLSTDTQYF; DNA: TGTGCCACCAGCAGAGTACTCCTAAGCACAGATACGCAGTATTTT
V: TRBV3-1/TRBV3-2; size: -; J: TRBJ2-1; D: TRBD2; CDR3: CASSPRISGSSYNEQFF; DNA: TGTGCCAGCAGCCCAAGAATTAGCGGGAGCTCCTACAATGAGCAGTTCTTC
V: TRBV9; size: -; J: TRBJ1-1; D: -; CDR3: CASSVAPESEAFF; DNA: TGTGCCAGCAGCGTAGCCCCCGAGTCTGAAGCTTTCTTT
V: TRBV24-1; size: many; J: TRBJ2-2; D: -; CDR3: CATSDLGEGLTRNTGELFF; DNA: TGTGCCACCAGTGATCTTGGCGAAGGACTTACGCGGAACACCGGGGAGCTGTTTTTT
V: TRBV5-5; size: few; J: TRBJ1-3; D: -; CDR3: CASSPYSSGNTIYF; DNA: TGTGCCAGCAGCCCTTACAGCTCTGGAAACACCATATATTTT
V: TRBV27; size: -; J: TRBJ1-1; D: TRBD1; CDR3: CASRQGVGTRRSPEAFF; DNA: TGTGCCAGCCGACAGGGGGTAGGGACCCGGCGTTCCCCAGAAGCTTTCTTT
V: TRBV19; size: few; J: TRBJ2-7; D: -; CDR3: CASRDGGTYEQYF; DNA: TGTGCCAGTAGAGACGGCGGTACCTACGAGCAGTACTTC
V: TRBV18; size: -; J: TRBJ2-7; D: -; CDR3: CASSSSFSYEQYF; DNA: TGTGCCAGCTCATCTAGCTTCTCCTACGAGCAGTACTTC
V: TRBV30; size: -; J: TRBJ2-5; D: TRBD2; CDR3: CAWKGLAGGGETQYF; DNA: TGTGCCTGGAAGGGCCTAGCGGGAGGGGGAGAGACCCAGTACTTC
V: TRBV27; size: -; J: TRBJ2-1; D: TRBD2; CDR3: CASSSSKGLAGGDRHNEQFF; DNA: TGTGCCAGCAGCTCTTCGAAAGGACTAGCGGGAGGCGACCGGCACAATGAGCAGTTCTTC
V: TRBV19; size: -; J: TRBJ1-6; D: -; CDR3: CASSSARTTLQNSPLHF; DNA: TGTGCCAGTAGCTCCGCCAGGACTACCCTTCAAAATTCACCCCTCCACTTT
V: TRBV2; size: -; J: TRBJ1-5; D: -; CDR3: CASSEQGTSNQPQHF; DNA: TGTGCCAGCAGTGAGCAGGGGACCAGCAATCAGCCCCAGCATTTT
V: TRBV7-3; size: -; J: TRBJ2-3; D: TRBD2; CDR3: CASSPSGGTDTQYF; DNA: TGTGCCAGCAGCCCAAGCGGGGGCACAGATACGCAGTATTTT
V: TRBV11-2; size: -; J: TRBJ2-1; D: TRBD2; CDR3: CASSLASGTHNEQFF; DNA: TGTGCCAGCAGCTTAGCTAGCGGGACCCACAATGAGCAGTTCTTC
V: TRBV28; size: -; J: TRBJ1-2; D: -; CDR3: CASSLGAGYGYTF; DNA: TGTGCCAGTTCTTTGGGGGCGGGCTATGGCTACACCTTC
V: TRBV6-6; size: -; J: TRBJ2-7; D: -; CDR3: CASTGGLSFYEQYF; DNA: TGTGCCAGCACTGGAGGTCTATCCTTTTACGAGCAGTACTTC
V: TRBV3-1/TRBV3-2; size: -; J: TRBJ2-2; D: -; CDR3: CASSQNRNAGELFF; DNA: TGTGCCAGCAGCCAAAACAGGAACGCCGGGGAGCTGTTTTTT
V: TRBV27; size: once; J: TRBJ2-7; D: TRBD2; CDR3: CASSLREARHEQYF; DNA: TGTGCCAGCAGTTTACGGGAGGCGCGCCACGAGCAGTACTTC
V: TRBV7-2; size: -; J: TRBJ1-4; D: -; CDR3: CASSLTSVEKLFF; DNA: TGTGCCAGCAGCTTGACATCAGTTGAAAAACTGTTTTTT
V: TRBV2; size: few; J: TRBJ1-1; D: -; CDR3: CASSEGFVHAGGAFF; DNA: TGTGCCAGCAGTGAAGGGTTTGTCCATGCCGGCGGGGCTTTCTTT
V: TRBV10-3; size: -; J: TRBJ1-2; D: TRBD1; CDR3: CAISGGQGANYGYTF; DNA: TGTGCCATCAGTGGGGGACAGGGGGCTAACTATGGCTACACCTTC
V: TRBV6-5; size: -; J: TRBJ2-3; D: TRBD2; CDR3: CASREGTSGRAAQYF; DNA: TGTGCCAGCAGGGAGGGGACTAGCGGGAGGGCGGCGCAGTATTTT
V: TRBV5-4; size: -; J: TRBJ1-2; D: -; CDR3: CASSLDQNYYGYTF; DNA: TGTGCCAGCAGCTTGGATCAGAATTACTATGGCTACACCTTC
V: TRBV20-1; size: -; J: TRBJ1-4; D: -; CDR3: CSAKRGEKLFF; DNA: TGCAGTGCTAAAAGGGGTGAAAAACTGTTTTTT
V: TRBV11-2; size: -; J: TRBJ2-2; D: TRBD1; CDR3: CASSLPLGQATGELFF; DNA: TGTGCCAGCAGCTTACCCCTGGGACAGGCCACCGGGGAGCTGTTTTTT
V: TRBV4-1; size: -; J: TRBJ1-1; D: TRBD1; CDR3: CASSQEGQGVREAFF; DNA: TGCGCCAGCAGCCAAGAAGGACAGGGAGTCCGTGAAGCTTTCTTT
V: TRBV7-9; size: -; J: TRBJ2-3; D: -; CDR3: CASSLVVPADTQYF; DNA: TGTGCCAGCAGCTTAGTTGTCCCGGCAGATACGCAGTATTTT
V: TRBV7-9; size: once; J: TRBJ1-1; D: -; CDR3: CASRPSSGLRGTEAFF; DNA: TGTGCCAGCAGACCTTCCTCGGGGTTACGCGGCACTGAAGCTTTCTTT
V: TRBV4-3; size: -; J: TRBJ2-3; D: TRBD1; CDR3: CASSQGGQGVGDTQYF; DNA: TGCGCCAGCAGCCAAGGGGGACAGGGGGTCGGAGATACGCAGTATTTT
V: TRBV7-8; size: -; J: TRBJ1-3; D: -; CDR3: CASSRTSTGPGSGNTIYF; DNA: TGTGCCAGCAGCCGCACCTCGACAGGCCCGGGCTCTGGAAACACCATATATTTT
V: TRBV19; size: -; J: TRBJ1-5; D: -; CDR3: CASTPDRNYQPQHF; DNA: TGTGCCAGCACCCCGGACAGAAACTATCAGCCCCAGCATTTT
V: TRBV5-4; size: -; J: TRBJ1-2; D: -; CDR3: CASSLGSGTSNYGYTF; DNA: TGTGCCAGCAGCTTGGGATCGGGGACTTCCAACTATGGCTACACCTTC
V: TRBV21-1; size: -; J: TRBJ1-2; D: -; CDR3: CASSKAGQTYGYTF; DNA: TGTGCCAGCAGCAAAGCGGGGCAGACCTATGGCTACACCTTC
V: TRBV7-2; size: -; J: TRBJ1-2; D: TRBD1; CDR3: CASSPRDRGYGYTF; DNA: TGTGCCAGCAGCCCCCGGGACAGGGGCTATGGCTACACCTTC
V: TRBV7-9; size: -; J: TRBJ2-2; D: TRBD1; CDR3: CASSALGQGAFGGELFF; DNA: TGTGCCAGCAGCGCCCTGGGACAGGGGGCTTTCGGGGGGGAGCTGTTTTTT
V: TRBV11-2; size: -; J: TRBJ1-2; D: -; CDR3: CASSLEPGPHGYTF; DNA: TGTGCCAGCAGCTTAGAACCAGGGCCCCATGGCTACACCTTC